What follows are 27 T cell receptor beta chains derived from one specimen sequenced in a study of cytomegalovirus exposure and HLA in healthy donors. Primers included in the PCR were 60 Vbeta and 13 Jbeta primers. Some clones are missing from TCRdb's copy, which holds only in-frame ones; the method was immunoSEQ multiplex PCR. This table holds about 140,000 clones. The specimen was PBMCs. These TCRs come from a woman in her late teens or twenties in good health and CMV-seronegative.

Here the CDR3 reads CASSRGTGGVRTGELFF. DNA for the CDR3: TGTGCCAGCAGCAGAGGGACAGGGGGGGTTCGGACCGGGGAGCTGTTTTTT. This chain links TRBV7-3 with TRBJ2-2; TRBD1 agrees at 11 bases. This CDR3 spans 17 amino acids. With 5 bases clipped from V and 5 bases from J, the junction kept 10 bases outside the gene matches. The germline gives CDR1 SGHTA, CDR2 FQGTGA.

This CDR3 is CASSRGTITGELFF. The CDR3 bases are TGTGCCAGCAGCAGGGGAACCATCACCGGGGAGCTGTTTTTT. The chain is built from TRBV7-9 and TRBJ2-2; D is possibly TRBD1 (5 bases). CDR1 is SEHNR, CDR2 FQNEAQ, per germline (reference sequence). The CDR3 spans 14 residues. Trimming removed 5 bases at V and 4 bases at J, with 11 bases between. Full variable domain (missing parts from reference TRBV7-9 and TRBJ2-2): DTGVSQNPRHKITKRGQNVTFRCDPISEHNRLYWYRQTLGQGPEFLTYFQNEAQLEKSRLLSDRFSAERPKGSFSTLEIQRTEQGDSAMYLCASSRGTITGELFFGEGSRLTVL.

The chain couples TRBV2 to TRBJ2-6, with D perhaps TRBD1 (6 bases). The CDR3 is 18 residues long. Trimming took off 6 bases at V and 0 bases at J, with 18 bases between the two ends. The germline V gene has CDR1 SNHLY and CDR2 FYNNEI. The CDR3 protein is CASSDWTAKTSGANVLTF. CDR3 DNA: TGTGCCAGCAGCGACTGGACAGCCAAAACCTCTGGGGCCAACGTCCTGACTTTC.

The chain uses TRBV7-9 and TRBJ2-5, with TRBD1 matching over 8 bases. The J segment lost 5 bases and the V segment lost 4 bases, leaving 12 bases of the junction unmatched. Germline V lookup: CDR1 SEHNR, CDR2 FQNEAQ (reference sequence). The CDR3 contains 16 residues. Here the CDR3 DNA reads TGTGCCAGCAGCTCTATGGACGCAGGGGGCCCCGAGACCCAGTACTTC. Protein product: CASSSMDAGGPETQYF.

This chain joins TRBV27 and TRBJ1-5, with D possibly being TRBD1 (5 bases). The CDR3 is 14 amino acids. Germline V CDR1 and CDR2: MNHEY, SMNVEV (reference sequence). V lost 2 bases to trimming and J lost 7 bases, with 12 bases between them. CDR3 nucleotides: TGTGCCAGCAGTTTACAGGGTAACTACCAGCCCCAGCATTTT. This sequence encodes CASSLQGNYQPQHF.

V is TRBV6-1 and J is TRBJ2-7; 8 bases are shared with TRBD1. Germline CDR1 is MNHNS and CDR2 is SASEGT. The CDR3 runs 14 residues. The V segment lost 2 bases and the J segment 1 base; nucleotides outside the gene matches: 1. CDR3 sequence: CASSENRGSYEQYV. DNA of the CDR3: TGTGCCAGCAGTGAAAACAGGGGGTCCTACGAGCAGTACGTC.

The chain couples TRBV6-1 to TRBJ1-2, with D unclear. The CDR3 loop spans 15 amino acids. Deletions cut 8 bases from V and 1 base from J, with 17 bases between. Germline-derived CDR1 and CDR2 are MNHNS and SASEGT. The DNA of the CDR3 is TGTGCCAGCGGCGGGCAGGCGAATTTTAACTATGGCTACACCTTC. It is translated as CASGGQANFNYGYTF.

The chain combines TRBV5-6 with TRBJ2-7, with 10 bases fitting TRBD1. Germline values: CDR1 SGHDT, CDR2 YYEEEE. The V gene end was trimmed by 4 bases and the J gene end by 6 bases; junction bases not matched to a gene: 10. The CDR3 loop spans 15 amino acids. This CDR3 reads CASSARDRGRSEQYV. CDR3 in DNA: TGTGCCAGCAGCGCCCGGGACAGGGGAAGGAGCGAGCAGTACGTC.

The chain uses TRBV9 and TRBJ2-1; 14 bases agree with TRBD2. Unmatched junction bases numbered 7, after V lost 4 bases and J lost 7 bases. Germline V CDR1 and CDR2: SGDLS, YYNGEE. The CDR3 length is 16 residues. The CDR3 loop reads CASSPGLAGGRNEQFF. The CDR3 region has the DNA TGTGCCAGCAGCCCAGGACTAGCGGGAGGTAGAAATGAGCAGTTCTTC.

The CDR3 here is CASSEALTGSSGANVLTF. CDR3 nucleotides: TGTGCCAGCAGTGAAGCCCTGACAGGAAGCTCTGGGGCCAACGTCCTGACTTTC. This chain uses TRBV6-1 with TRBJ2-6, with D possibly being TRBD1 (6 bases). The V end was cut by 0 bases, the J end by 0 bases, with 12 bases between. CDR1 is MNHNS, CDR2 SASEGT, per germline. CDR3 length: 18 residues.

The rearrangement links TRBV6-5 to TRBJ2-3; weak D call: TRBD2 (5 bases). The CDR3 consists of 14 residues. Germline V lookup: CDR1 MNHEY, CDR2 SVGAGI. The ends were cut back, 6 bases at V and 6 bases at J, with 16 bases in the middle. CDR3 in DNA: TGTGCCAGCAGGCAGGACTTCAGAGGGGATACGCAGTATTTT. It yields the protein CASRQDFRGDTQYF.

This sequence joins TRBV15 and TRBJ1-2; 7 bases match TRBD1. This CDR3 region has 15 residues. Germline trimming cut 2 bases from V and 6 bases from J; bases unmatched to any gene: 9. CDR1 and CDR2 (germline): LNHNV, YYDKDF (reference sequence). The CDR3 nucleotides are TGTGCCACCAGCAGAAAGCCGGGACAGTTCGATGGCTACACCTTC. It encodes CATSRKPGQFDGYTF.

The chain carries TRBV18 and TRBJ2-5, with no clear D. Looked up from germline, CDR1 is KGHSH and CDR2 is LQKENI. With 2 bases removed from V and 3 bases from J, the gap between germline ends came to 7 bases. The CDR3 length is 13 residues. The CDR3 region is CASSPSQKETQYF. The CDR3 coding sequence is TGTGCCAGCTCACCAAGCCAAAAAGAGACCCAGTACTTC. Looking up the rest from reference TRBV18 and TRBJ2-5 gives the full variable domain: NAGVMQNPRHLVRRRGQEARLRCSPMKGHSHVYWYRQLPEEGLKFMVYLQKENIIDESGMPKERFSAEFPKEGPSILRIQQVVRGDSAAYFCASSPSQKETQYFGPGTRLLVL.

The V call is TRBV19, the J call TRBJ2-1; 10 positions match TRBD2. V shed 3 bases and J 0 bases; nucleotides not matched to a gene: 11. The germline V gene encodes CDR1 LNHDA and CDR2 SQIVND (reference sequence). The CDR3 has 19 residues. CDR3: CASSITRTSGTFSYNEQFF. In nucleotides, the CDR3 is TGTGCCAGTAGTATTACGAGGACTAGCGGTACTTTCTCCTACAATGAGCAGTTCTTC. Complete variable domain (other parts from reference TRBV19 and TRBJ2-1): DGGITQSPKYLFRKEGQNVTLSCEQNLNHDAMYWYRQDPGQGLRLIYYSQIVNDFQKGDIAEGYSVSREKKESFPLTVTSAQKNPTAFYLCASSITRTSGTFSYNEQFFGPGTRLTVL.

The CDR3 nucleotides are TGTGCCAGCAGCTTAGGATCAGGTTCGACCCAGTACTTC. Its translation: CASSLGSGSTQYF. V and J are TRBV7-9 and TRBJ2-5; D gene uncertain. Per germline, CDR1 SEHNR and CDR2 FQNEAQ (reference sequence). The CDR3 loop spans 13 amino acids. Trimming left V 1 base short and J 7 bases short, with 10 bases between.

The chain recombines TRBV7-8 with TRBJ1-1; D gene unclear. This CDR3 has 15 residues. Between the trimmed V and J ends, which lost 3 bases and 4 bases, there was a span of 15 bases. Germline V gene sequence: CDR1 SGHVS, CDR2 FQNEAQ. The CDR3 DNA follows: TGTGCCAGCAGCTTTATCGGTCGGGAAGCCACTGAAGCTTTCTTT. This translates into CASSFIGREATEAFF.

The chain joins TRBV10-3 to TRBJ2-3; 14 positions match TRBD2. CDR3 length: 17 residues. Germline assignment: CDR1 ENHRY and CDR2 SYGVKD. J gave up 2 bases and V 8 bases, and 9 bases lay outside the gene matches. The CDR3 loop is CAIRYGTSGSYTDTQYF. The CDR3 DNA reads as TGTGCCATCCGATACGGGACTAGCGGGAGTTACACAGATACGCAGTATTTT.

The chain is built from TRBV10-2 and TRBJ2-3; 14 bases match TRBD2. The germline V gene encodes CDR1 WSHSY and CDR2 SAAADI. The CDR3 covers 18 residues. V lost 7 bases and J lost 2; bases outside the gene matches: 11. The CDR3 is CASISGLAGAGTTDTQYF. CDR3 nucleotides: TGCGCCAGCATATCGGGACTAGCGGGAGCAGGGACCACAGATACGCAGTATTTT.

The chain recombines TRBV9 with TRBJ2-6, with a weak D call TRBD2 (5 bases). V lost 0 bases, J lost 2 bases, and 9 bases lay in between. The germline V gene has CDR1 SGDLS and CDR2 YYNGEE. The CDR3 totals 16 residues. For the CDR3, the DNA is TGTGCCAGCAGCGTAGGTGACGGGGCTGGGGCCAACGTCCTGACTTTC. It yields the protein CASSVGDGAGANVLTF.

The V call is TRBV9, the J call TRBJ1-5; no clear D gene. Trimming removed 0 bases at V and 4 bases at J, with 8 bases between. The CDR3 contains 14 residues. Germline V gene sequence: CDR1 SGDLS, CDR2 YYNGEE. CDR3 in amino acids: CASSVGLDNQPQHF. CDR3 DNA sequence: TGTGCCAGCAGCGTAGGACTGGATAATCAGCCCCAGCATTTT.

The chain has TRBV11-3 and TRBJ2-3; 7 bases agree with TRBD1. This CDR3 has 16 residues. V lost 5 bases and J lost 1; bases outside the gene matches: 9. Germline CDR1 reads SGHNT; CDR2 reads YENEEA. CDR3 protein: CASSARTGGGTDTQYF. In DNA form, the CDR3 reads TGTGCCAGCAGCGCCCGGACAGGAGGAGGCACAGATACGCAGTATTTT. Full variable domain (rest looked up from reference TRBV11-3 and TRBJ2-3): EAGVVQSPRYKIIEKKQPVAFWCNPISGHNTLYWYLQNLGQGPELLIRYENEEAVDDSQLPKDRFSAERLKGVDSTLKIQPAELGDSAVYLCASSARTGGGTDTQYFGPGTRLTVL.

CDR3 amino acids: CATGSQFNQPQHF. The CDR3 coding sequence is TGTGCCACCGGTTCACAGTTCAATCAGCCCCAGCATTTT. V is TRBV6-6 and J is TRBJ1-5; unclear D gene. This CDR3 comprises 13 residues. The V gene lost 10 bases and the J gene lost 3 bases, with 13 bases spanning the gap. Looked up from germline, CDR1 is MNHNY and CDR2 is SVGAGI (reference sequence).

This sequence joins TRBV5-5 and TRBJ1-1; TRBD1 agrees at 11 bases. CDR3 length: 16 amino acids. Germline CDR1 is SGHKS and CDR2 is YYEKEE (reference sequence). The V gene end was trimmed by 3 bases and the J gene end by 0 bases; junction bases not matched to a gene: 4. CDR3 sequence: CASSSGQGGMNTEAFF. DNA of the CDR3: TGTGCCAGCAGCTCGGGACAGGGGGGAATGAACACTGAAGCTTTCTTT.

The CDR3 spells CASSFAPSSSYNEQFF. CDR3 coding DNA: TGTGCCAGCAGCTTCGCGCCTTCAAGCTCCTACAATGAGCAGTTCTTC. The J gene is TRBJ2-1, the V gene TRBV7-3; D ambiguous. CDR1 is SGHTA and CDR2 is FQGTGA in the germline V gene. The ends were cut back, 3 bases at V and 0 bases at J, with 12 bases in the middle. This CDR3 spans 16 amino acids.

V is TRBV18 and J is TRBJ1-1; 8 positions agree with TRBD1. The CDR3 loop spans 16 amino acids. The J segment lost 4 bases and the V segment lost 3 bases, leaving 10 bases of the junction unmatched. CDR1 KGHSH and CDR2 LQKENI come from the germline V gene. The CDR3 loop is CASSPAGGAGSTEAFF. The DNA of the CDR3 is TGTGCCAGCTCACCTGCAGGGGGCGCGGGGTCCACTGAAGCTTTCTTT.

The genes are TRBV4-1 and TRBJ2-5; possibly TRBD2 for D (5 bases). Trimming removed 4 bases from V and 3 bases from J, with 12 bases in between. The CDR3 has 14 amino acids. Germline CDR1 MGHRA, CDR2 YSYEKL. The CDR3 coding sequence is TGCGCCAGCAGCCCCCGATGGGGAGAAGAGACCCAGTACTTC. Protein: CASSPRWGEETQYF.

The chain joins TRBV2 to TRBJ2-1; D is perhaps TRBD1 (6 bases). V lost 5 bases to trimming and J lost 2 bases, with 10 bases between them. There are 14 residues in the CDR3. Germline CDR1 reads SNHLY; CDR2 reads FYNNEI. The CDR3 sequence: CASSMTGTYNEQFF. CDR3 nucleotides: TGTGCCAGCAGTATGACAGGAACCTACAATGAGCAGTTCTTC.